This T cell receptor beta chain was recorded in a study of cytomegalovirus exposure and HLA in healthy donors. Whole-study results and caveats: The records held CMV serostatus as the only immune exposure information. Presence/absence analyses assumed roughly uniform sequencing depth across donors. The authors later linked a missense DCLRE1C variant to TCR beta V- and J-gene trimming.

Per germline, CDR1 SQVTM and CDR2 ANQGSEA. There are 13 residues in the CDR3. V lost 4 bases, J lost 0 bases, and 10 bases lay in between. Worth noting for this clone: Antigen: not known.

Amplification used 60 Vbeta primers and 13 Jbeta primers. Original processing methods: It was a later analysis that counted about 80 million unique TCR beta chains, of which some 10 million were shared. Measured with immunoSEQ multiplex PCR; TCRdb has only the in-frame clones, and not every one. V and J calls plus clone size are reproduced from that table; the DNA served to infer D and trimming. The sample lists 150,000 or so clones, 80% to 90% seen once, with 1.5% to 2.5% in the top ten. Sequencing input: PBMCs. V is TRBV29-1 and J is TRBJ2-7, with D maybe TRBD1 (6 bases). This sequence originates from a man aged 18 to 35 in good health and CMV-seronegative. The chain's CDR3 is CSVAGESSYEQYF. The CDR3 DNA reads as TGCAGCGTTGCAGGGGAGAGCTCCTACGAGCAGTACTTC.